The sequence of this TCR beta chain was determined in a study of T cell responses to AZD1222 COVID-19 vaccine. As for this clone: Its antigen is as yet unknown.

Findings and limits, study-wide: Regions left unmutated in variants are reportedly the target of nearly half of spike-specific TCRs.

TCRdb's table, derived via immunoSEQ multiplex PCR, lists solely in-frame clones and lacks some. The table lists 150,000 to 200,000 clones, 93% of them singletons, with 3.5% to 5% in the top ten. The CDR3 extends over 16 amino acids. Germline CDR1 reads LNHDA; CDR2 reads SQIVND (reference sequence). The V segment lost 10 bases and the J segment 1 base; nucleotides outside the gene matches: 9. Sample: peripheral blood, taken on day 0 of AZD1222 vaccination. The receptor was isolated from an adult in good health. The chain carries TRBV19 and TRBJ1-5; 11 bases fit TRBD1. The CDR3 is CATSGQGVRSNQPQHF. The DNA of the CDR3 is TGTGCCACATCGGGACAGGGGGTCAGGAGCAATCAGCCCCAGCATTTT.